Shown below are 29 T cell receptor beta chains from a single sample sequenced in a study of shared clonotypes between healthy human individuals. The protocol was immunoSEQ multiplex PCR, while the TCRdb copy is restricted to in-frame clones and leaves out a portion. This table holds hundreds of thousands of clones, about three quarters found once. Source material: memory CD4+ T cells sorted from blood. The subset was: CD45RA-negative fraction. These receptors were collected from a woman in her twenties or thirties in good health.

The V and J genes are TRBV25-1 and TRBJ2-3; TRBD2 aligns across 8 bases. V lost 2 bases, J lost 2 bases, and 3 bases stayed unmatched. CDR1 and CDR2 from the germline V gene are MGHDK and SYGVNS. CDR3 length equals 15 residues. CDR3 protein: CASSESGRDTDTQYF. CDR3 bases: TGTGCCAGCAGTGAAAGCGGGAGAGACACAGATACGCAGTATTTT.

The chain joins TRBV5-5 to TRBJ1-2, with D unresolved. There are 14 residues in the CDR3. V lost 0 bases and J 2 bases, leaving 8 bases between the germline ends. Germline CDR1 SGHKS, CDR2 YYEKEE (reference sequence). This CDR3 is CASSLASTNYGYTF. The CDR3 DNA reads as TGTGCCAGCAGCTTGGCGTCTACAAACTATGGCTACACCTTC. Based on the CDR3 plus reference TRBV5-5 and TRBJ1-2, the full variable domain is DAGVTQSPTHLIKTRGQQVTLRCSPISGHKSVSWYQQVLGQGPQFIFQYYEKEERGRGNFPDRFSARQFPNYSSELNVNALLLGDSALYLCASSLASTNYGYTFGSGTRLTVV.

V and J are TRBV2 and TRBJ2-7, with TRBD2 identical over 9 bases. CDR3 size: 14 residues. Looked up from germline, CDR1 is SNHLY and CDR2 is FYNNEI. The trim removed 6 bases at V and 5 bases at J, leaving 8 bases unmatched. CDR3 protein: CASSRLAGINEQYF. CDR3 DNA: TGTGCCAGCAGCCGGCTAGCGGGAATCAACGAGCAGTACTTC.

The chain combines TRBV19 with TRBJ2-6; 7 nucleotides agree with TRBD1. The CDR3 runs to 11 residues. Germline V gene data show CDR1 as LNHDA and CDR2 as SQIVND (reference sequence). V lost 4 bases, J lost 16 bases, and 4 bases stayed unmatched. CDR3 DNA sequence: TGTGCCAGTAGTAACAGGGGCGGGCTGACTTTC. Its protein is CASSNRGGLTF.

This chain connects TRBV2 to TRBJ2-1, with 7 bases matching TRBD1. The germline CDR1 and CDR2 sequences are SNHLY and FYNNEI. Losses at the gene ends were 5 bases for V and 2 bases for J; bases not matched to a gene: 6. CDR3 length: 15 residues. CDR3 amino acids: CASSTQGLPYNEQFF. CDR3 sequence (DNA): TGTGCCAGCAGTACACAGGGGTTACCCTACAATGAGCAGTTCTTC.

The count of this clone is one. The chain is built from TRBV19 and TRBJ2-2; 8 nucleotides line up with TRBD1. This CDR3 is built from 15 residues. Trimming at V came to 4 bases and at J to 7 bases, leaving 8 bases not matched to a gene. Germline CDR1 is LNHDA and CDR2 is SQIVND (reference sequence). Here the CDR3 reads CASSSRGRRVGELFF. CDR3 DNA sequence: TGTGCCAGTAGTAGCAGGGGGCGAAGGGTCGGGGAGCTGTTTTTT.

This clone was picked up one time. Other DNA sequences from this sample encode an identical CDR3 as well. V gene TRBV5-1 combines with J gene TRBJ1-3, with 7 bases lining up with TRBD1. The CDR3 totals 14 residues. Germline V CDR1 and CDR2: SGHRS, YFSETQ. Trimming removed 8 bases from V and 2 bases from J; junction bases left unmatched: 7. The CDR3 spells CASSPGTAGNTIYF. The CDR3 nucleotides are TGCGCCAGTTCCCCCGGGACAGCTGGAAACACCATATATTTT.

Worth noting for this clone: A much larger clonotype is one base distant, so this may be a read error. The chain couples TRBV15 to TRBJ2-2; D remains ambiguous. CDR3 size: 13 residues. The germline gives CDR1 LNHNV, CDR2 YYDKDF (reference sequence). The CDR3 DNA reads as TGTGCCGCCAGCAGAGATCAAGCCGGGGAGCTGTTTTTT. This gives the protein CAASRDQAGELFF.

This clone was observed at least ten times. The rearrangement uses TRBV5-1 and TRBJ2-3; 7 nucleotides line up with TRBD2. The V gene's germline CDR1 is SGHRS and CDR2 YFSETQ. After removal of 3 bases from V and 2 bases from J, the junction contained 9 bases not matched to a gene. The CDR3 extends over 16 amino acids. CDR3 residues: CASSSATSRYTDTQYF. In DNA, the CDR3 is TGCGCCAGCAGCTCGGCGACTAGCAGATACACAGATACGCAGTATTTT.

The rearrangement uses TRBV28 and TRBJ1-4, with 7 bases matching TRBD1. The CDR3 contains 12 residues. V dropped 6 bases and J dropped 13; count of bases not matched to a gene: 8. Germline-derived CDR1 and CDR2 are MDHEN and SYDVKM. The CDR3 spells CASRPLQGRLFF. CDR3 nucleotide sequence: TGTGCCAGCAGGCCACTACAGGGGAGACTGTTTTTT. The whole variable domain, filled in from reference TRBV28 and TRBJ1-4, reads DVKVTQSSRYLVKRTGEKVFLECVQDMDHENMFWYRQDPGLGLRLIYFSYDVKMKEKGDIPEGYSVSREKKERFSLILESASTNQTSMYLCASRPLQGRLFFGSGTQLSVL.

This clone was seen repeatedly, ten times or more. V and J are TRBV5-1 and TRBJ2-2, with D maybe TRBD1 (5 bases). The CDR3 length is 15 residues. V shed 0 bases and J shed 3 bases, with 9 bases lying between them. Germline loops: CDR1 SGHRS, CDR2 YFSETQ. CDR3 residues: CASSLDRRDTGELFF. As DNA, the CDR3 is TGCGCCAGCAGCTTGGATCGCAGGGACACCGGGGAGCTGTTTTTT.

This clone was detected a few times. The same CDR3 can be traced to other DNA sequences in this sample. V is TRBV6-5 and J is TRBJ2-5, with unresolved D. The CDR3 covers 11 residues. The V end was cut by 3 bases, the J end by 5 bases, with 4 bases between. CDR1 MNHEY and CDR2 SVGAGI come from the germline V gene. Here the CDR3 DNA reads TGTGCCAGCAGTTATGGGGAGACCCAGTACTTC. This gives the protein CASSYGETQYF.

The rearrangement joins TRBV2 to TRBJ2-7; 7 positions match TRBD1. The germline gives CDR1 SNHLY, CDR2 FYNNEI. V was clipped by 8 bases and J by 0 bases; unmatched bases: 7. The CDR3 spans 14 residues. CDR3 amino acids: CASRSGTVSYEQYF. CDR3 DNA sequence: TGTGCCAGCCGATCTGGGACAGTCTCCTACGAGCAGTACTTC.

V and J are TRBV28 and TRBJ2-1; 14 nucleotides match TRBD2. The CDR3 consists of 16 residues. The V gene's germline CDR1 is MDHEN and CDR2 SYDVKM. The J segment lost 10 bases and the V segment lost 3 bases, leaving 8 bases of the junction unmatched. As DNA, the CDR3 is TGTGCCAGCAGTTTGACGACTAGCGGGAGGGGAGGGGAGCAGTTCTTC. Translating it yields CASSLTTSGRGGEQFF.

DNA for the CDR3: TGTGCCAGCAGCTTTGGAGGAAGGACCTACGAGCAGTACTTC. Translating gives CASSFGGRTYEQYF. The rearrangement joins TRBV5-6 to TRBJ2-7; a possible D gene is TRBD2 (5 bases). CDR1 SGHDT and CDR2 YYEEEE come from the germline V gene. This CDR3 is 14 amino acids long. V was pared by 2 bases and J by 2 bases, with 11 bases between.

The chain joins TRBV7-6 to TRBJ2-3; the match to TRBD2 covers 8 bases. Losses at the gene ends were 1 base for V and 10 bases for J; bases not matched to a gene: 7. Germline CDR1 and CDR2: SGHVS and FNYEAQ. The CDR3 sequence is 14 residues long. CDR3 residues: CASSLGLGGESQYF. The CDR3 DNA sequence: TGTGCCAGCAGCTTAGGACTCGGGGGGGAATCGCAGTATTTT.

Comments on this clone: Other DNA sequences in this sample translate to the same CDR3. The V gene is TRBV5-1, the J gene TRBJ2-7; D is uncertain. Germline V gives CDR1 SGHRS, CDR2 YFSETQ. Deletions cut 0 bases from V and 2 bases from J, with 9 bases between. This CDR3 region has 14 residues. The CDR3 coding sequence is TGCGCCAGCAGCTTGGTCCCAGATACCTACGAGCAGTACTTC. Its translation: CASSLVPDTYEQYF.

This clone was picked up a small number of times. This chain links TRBV7-8 with TRBJ2-5; 14 bases line up with TRBD2. Germline CDR1 and CDR2: SGHVS and FQNEAQ. This CDR3 spans 17 amino acids. Unmatched junction bases numbered 2, after V lost 1 base and J lost 1 base. The CDR3 nucleotides read TGTGCCAGCAGCTTAGAAGGACTAGCGGGAGGCCAAGAGACCCAGTACTTC. Translated: CASSLEGLAGGQETQYF.

This chain uses TRBV27 with TRBJ1-1; no firm D call. V lost 4 bases and J lost 0, with 12 bases in between. Germline CDR1 reads MNHEY; CDR2 reads SMNVEV (reference sequence). The CDR3 is 15 amino acids. The CDR3 sequence: CASSSKRQMNTEAFF. In DNA form, the CDR3 reads TGTGCCAGCAGTTCGAAACGGCAAATGAACACTGAAGCTTTCTTT.

This clone was seen ten or more times. V and J are TRBV5-1 and TRBJ2-2, with TRBD2 matching over 7 bases. Per germline, CDR1 SGHRS and CDR2 YFSETQ. The CDR3 is 18 residues long. With V trimmed by 1 base and J by 0 bases, 9 bases remained unmatched. CDR3 nucleotides: TGCGCCAGCAGCTTGACGGCGGGAGTAGGGGCGAACACCGGGGAGCTGTTTTTT. It yields the protein CASSLTAGVGANTGELFF.

The sample holds many counts of this clone. This sequence joins TRBV5-1 and TRBJ1-1; the D is unclear. The V end lost 2 bases, the J end lost 7 bases, and 9 bases lay between the germline ends. Germline CDR1 reads SGHRS; CDR2 reads YFSETQ. The CDR3 runs 12 residues. CDR3: CASSLTLDEAFF. Written as DNA, the CDR3 is TGCGCCAGCAGCTTAACCCTTGATGAAGCTTTCTTT.

The CDR3 DNA is TGTGCCAGCAGCTTCCCTATCCGGGGGGGCCGACAAGAGACCCAGTACTTC. It specifies CASSFPIRGGRQETQYF. The rearrangement links TRBV7-2 to TRBJ2-5; 8 bases are shared with TRBD2. The length of the CDR3 is 17 residues. Germline CDR1 SGHTA, CDR2 FQGNSA. Trimming took 3 bases from V and 2 from J; bases not matched to a gene: 11. Full variable domain (outside the CDR3, taken from reference TRBV7-2 and TRBJ2-5): GAGVSQSPSNKVTEKGKDVELRCDPISGHTALYWYRQSLGQGLEFLIYFQGNSAPDKSGLPSDRFSAERTGGSVSTLTIQRTQQEDSAVYLCASSFPIRGGRQETQYFGPGTRLLVL.

The chain employs TRBV6-1 and TRBJ2-7, with 7 nucleotides matching TRBD1. Germline V CDR1 and CDR2: MNHNS, SASEGT. The trim removed 7 bases at V and 3 bases at J, leaving 6 bases unmatched. The CDR3 extends over 13 amino acids. CDR3 amino acids: CASNIDRDYEQYF. In DNA form, the CDR3 reads TGTGCCAGCAACATCGACAGGGACTACGAGCAGTACTTC.

In this sample, this clone turned up a few times. The V gene is TRBV19, the J gene TRBJ2-3; D gene unclear. V was pared by 3 bases and J by 1 base, with 11 bases between. The CDR3 runs to 15 residues. Germline V lookup: CDR1 LNHDA, CDR2 SQIVND (reference sequence). CDR3 region: CASSIKGTRTDTQYF. As DNA, the CDR3 is TGTGCCAGTAGTATTAAGGGCACGCGCACAGATACGCAGTATTTT.

The V and J genes are TRBV7-9 and TRBJ2-3; 11 positions match TRBD2. V lost 3 bases and J lost 5; bases outside the gene matches: 4. Germline values: CDR1 SEHNR, CDR2 FQNEAQ (reference sequence). The CDR3 loop spans 15 amino acids. DNA for the CDR3: TGTGCCAGCAGCTTCACTAGCGGGAGAATAGATACGCAGTATTTT. The encoded protein is CASSFTSGRIDTQYF.

The chain is built from TRBV30 and TRBJ2-7; D is ambiguous. Germline CDR1 reads GTSNPN; CDR2 reads SVGIG (reference sequence). The V end was cut by 0 bases, the J end by 7 bases, with 10 bases between. The CDR3 has 12 residues. CDR3 coding DNA: TGTGCCTGGAGTGTAACCGAGGATGAGCAGTACTTC. It translates to CAWSVTEDEQYF.

The J gene is TRBJ2-1, the V gene TRBV7-8, with D maybe TRBD1 (6 bases). V shed 5 bases and J shed 4 bases, with 15 bases lying between them. The CDR3 is made up of 15 amino acids. CDR1 and CDR2 from the germline V gene are SGHVS and FQNEAQ. CDR3 sequence: CASSPKQGQYNEQFF. Written as DNA, the CDR3 is TGTGCCAGCAGCCCCAAACAGGGACAATACAATGAGCAGTTCTTC.

The genes are TRBV4-1 and TRBJ1-2; a weak D match, TRBD1 (6 bases). The CDR3 runs 14 residues. The V end lost 4 bases, the J end lost 4 bases, and 13 bases lay between the germline ends. CDR1 is MGHRA, CDR2 YSYEKL, per germline. CDR3 nucleotides: TGCGCCAGCAGCCCGGGACAACTCAGCTATGGCTACACCTTC. The encoded protein is CASSPGQLSYGYTF.

V is TRBV19 and J is TRBJ2-3, with 10 bases that match TRBD2. J lost 4 bases, V lost 4 bases, and 5 bases had no gene match. The CDR3 is 15 amino acids. From germline, CDR1 is LNHDA and CDR2 SQIVND (reference sequence). CDR3 nucleotides: TGTGCCAGTAGTAGGGGACTAGCGATCCCAGATACGCAGTATTTT. Encoded protein: CASSRGLAIPDTQYF.